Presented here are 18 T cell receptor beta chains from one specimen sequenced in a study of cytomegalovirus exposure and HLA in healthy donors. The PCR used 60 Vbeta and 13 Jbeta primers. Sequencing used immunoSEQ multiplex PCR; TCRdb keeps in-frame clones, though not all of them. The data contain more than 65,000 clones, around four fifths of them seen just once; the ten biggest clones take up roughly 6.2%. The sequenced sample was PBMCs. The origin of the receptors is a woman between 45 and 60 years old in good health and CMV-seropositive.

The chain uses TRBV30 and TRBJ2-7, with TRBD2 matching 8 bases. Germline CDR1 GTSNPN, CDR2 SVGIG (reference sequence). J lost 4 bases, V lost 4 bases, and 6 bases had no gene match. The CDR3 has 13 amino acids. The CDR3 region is CAWKLAGGYEQYF. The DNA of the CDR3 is TGTGCCTGGAAACTCGCGGGAGGATACGAGCAGTACTTC.

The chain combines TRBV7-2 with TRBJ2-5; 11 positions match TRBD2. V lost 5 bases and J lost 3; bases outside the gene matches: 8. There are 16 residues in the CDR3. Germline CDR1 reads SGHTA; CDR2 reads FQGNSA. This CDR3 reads CASSPRLAGLEETQYF. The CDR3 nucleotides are TGTGCCAGCAGCCCCCGACTAGCGGGGCTGGAAGAGACCCAGTACTTC. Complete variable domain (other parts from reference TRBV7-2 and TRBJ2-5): GAGVSQSPSNKVTEKGKDVELRCDPISGHTALYWYRQSLGQGLEFLIYFQGNSAPDKSGLPSDRFSAERTGGSVSTLTIQRTQQEDSAVYLCASSPRLAGLEETQYFGPGTRLLVL.

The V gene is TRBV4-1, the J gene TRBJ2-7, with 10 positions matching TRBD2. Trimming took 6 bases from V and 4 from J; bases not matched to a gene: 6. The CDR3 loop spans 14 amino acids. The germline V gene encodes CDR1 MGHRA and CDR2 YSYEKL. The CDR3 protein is CASSLAGDNYEQYF. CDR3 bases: TGCGCCAGCAGTCTAGCGGGAGATAATTACGAGCAGTACTTC.

In DNA, the CDR3 is TGTGCCAGCAGTTTGATAGCGGGAGGGAACAATGAGCAGTTCTTC. Its protein is CASSLIAGGNNEQFF. This chain links TRBV7-2 with TRBJ2-1; 11 bases are shared with TRBD2. Germline CDR1 is SGHTA and CDR2 is FQGNSA. Trimming took 6 bases from V and 5 from J; bases not matched to a gene: 6. The CDR3 loop spans 15 amino acids. Full variable domain (rest looked up from reference TRBV7-2 and TRBJ2-1): GAGVSQSPSNKVTEKGKDVELRCDPISGHTALYWYRQSLGQGLEFLIYFQGNSAPDKSGLPSDRFSAERTGGSVSTLTIQRTQQEDSAVYLCASSLIAGGNNEQFFGPGTRLTVL.

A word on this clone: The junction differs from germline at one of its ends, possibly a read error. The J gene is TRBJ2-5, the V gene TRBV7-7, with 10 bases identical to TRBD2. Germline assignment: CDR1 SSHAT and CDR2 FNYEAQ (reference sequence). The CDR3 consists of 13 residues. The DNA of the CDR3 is TGTGCTAGCAGCTGGACTAGCGGAGAGACCCAGTACTTC. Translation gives CASSWTSGETQYF.

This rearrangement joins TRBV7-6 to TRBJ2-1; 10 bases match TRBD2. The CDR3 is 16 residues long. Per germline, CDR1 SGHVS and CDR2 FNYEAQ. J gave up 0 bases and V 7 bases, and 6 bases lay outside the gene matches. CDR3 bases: TGTGCCAGCACCCTTAGCGGGAGGAGCTCCTACAATGAGCAGTTCTTC. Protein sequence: CASTLSGRSSYNEQFF.

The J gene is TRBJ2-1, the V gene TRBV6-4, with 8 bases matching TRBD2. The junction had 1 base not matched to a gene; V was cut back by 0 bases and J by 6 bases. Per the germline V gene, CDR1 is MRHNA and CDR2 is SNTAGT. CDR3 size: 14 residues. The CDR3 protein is CASSDSGTSNEQFF. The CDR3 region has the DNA TGTGCCAGCAGTGACTCCGGGACTAGCAATGAGCAGTTCTTC.

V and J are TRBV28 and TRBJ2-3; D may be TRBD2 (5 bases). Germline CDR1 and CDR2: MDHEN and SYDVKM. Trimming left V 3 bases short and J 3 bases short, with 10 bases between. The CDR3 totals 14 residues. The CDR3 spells CASSFEGRTDTQYF. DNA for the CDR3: TGTGCCAGCAGTTTCGAGGGCCGAACAGATACGCAGTATTTT.

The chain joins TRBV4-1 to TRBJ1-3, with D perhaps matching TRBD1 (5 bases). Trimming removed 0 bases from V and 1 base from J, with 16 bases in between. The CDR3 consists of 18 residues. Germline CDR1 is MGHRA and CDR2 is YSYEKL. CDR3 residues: CASSQEGGASSSGNTIYF. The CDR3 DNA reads TGCGCCAGCAGCCAAGAAGGAGGGGCCAGTTCGTCTGGAAACACCATATATTTT.

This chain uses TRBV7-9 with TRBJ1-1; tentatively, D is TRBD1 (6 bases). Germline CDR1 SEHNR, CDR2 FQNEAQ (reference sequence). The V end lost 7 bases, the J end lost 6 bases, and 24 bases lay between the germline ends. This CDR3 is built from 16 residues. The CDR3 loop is CASTPPRGHRDSEAFF. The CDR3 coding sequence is TGTGCCAGCACCCCCCCTAGGGGACACAGGGATTCTGAAGCTTTCTTT.

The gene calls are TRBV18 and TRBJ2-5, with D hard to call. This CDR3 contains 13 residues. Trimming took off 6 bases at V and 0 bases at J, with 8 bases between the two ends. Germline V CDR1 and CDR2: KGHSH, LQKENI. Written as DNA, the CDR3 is TGTGCCAGCTCCCTGAACAACCAAGAGACCCAGTACTTC. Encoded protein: CASSLNNQETQYF. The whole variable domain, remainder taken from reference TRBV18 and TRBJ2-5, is NAGVMQNPRHLVRRRGQEARLRCSPMKGHSHVYWYRQLPEEGLKFMVYLQKENIIDESGMPKERFSAEFPKEGPSILRIQQVVRGDSAAYFCASSLNNQETQYFGPGTRLLVL.

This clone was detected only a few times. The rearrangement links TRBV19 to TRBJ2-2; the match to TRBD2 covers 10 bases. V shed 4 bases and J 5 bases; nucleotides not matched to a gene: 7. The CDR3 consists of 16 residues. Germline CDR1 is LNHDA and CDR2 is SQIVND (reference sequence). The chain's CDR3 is CASSRLAGYETGELFF. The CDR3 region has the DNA TGTGCCAGTAGTAGACTAGCGGGTTACGAGACCGGGGAGCTGTTTTTT.

DNA for the CDR3: TGCGCCAGCAGCTTGGAGATCGGTGAGCAGTTCTTC. Translating it yields CASSLEIGEQFF. The chain combines TRBV5-1 with TRBJ2-1, with D unclear. There are 12 residues in the CDR3. CDR1 is SGHRS and CDR2 is YFSETQ in the germline V gene. Trimming stripped 0 bases from V and 9 bases from J, with 7 bases between.

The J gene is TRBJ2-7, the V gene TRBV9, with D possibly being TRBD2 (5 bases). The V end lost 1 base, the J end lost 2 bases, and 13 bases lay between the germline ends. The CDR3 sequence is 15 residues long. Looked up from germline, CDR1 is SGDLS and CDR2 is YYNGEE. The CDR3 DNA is TGTGCCAGCAGCGTATCGGGTAGCGTCACCTACGAGCAGTACTTC. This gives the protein CASSVSGSVTYEQYF. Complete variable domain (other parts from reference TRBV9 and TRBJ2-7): DSGVTQTPKHLITATGQRVTLRCSPRSGDLSVYWYQQSLDQGLQFLIQYYNGEERAKGNILERFSAQQFPDLHSELNLSSLELGDSALYFCASSVSGSVTYEQYFGPGTRLTVT.

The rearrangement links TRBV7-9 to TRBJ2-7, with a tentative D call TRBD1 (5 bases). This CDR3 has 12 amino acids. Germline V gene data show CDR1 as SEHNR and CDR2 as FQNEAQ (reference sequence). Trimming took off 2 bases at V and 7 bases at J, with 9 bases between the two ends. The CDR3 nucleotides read TGTGCCAGCAGCTTAATACAGGCGGAGCAGTACTTC. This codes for CASSLIQAEQYF.

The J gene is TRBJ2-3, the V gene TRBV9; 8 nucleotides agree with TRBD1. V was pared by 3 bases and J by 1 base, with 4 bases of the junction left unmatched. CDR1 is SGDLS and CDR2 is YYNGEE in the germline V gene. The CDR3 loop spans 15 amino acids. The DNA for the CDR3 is TGTGCCAGCAGCGCGCCGGACAGGGGCACAGATACGCAGTATTTT. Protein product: CASSAPDRGTDTQYF.

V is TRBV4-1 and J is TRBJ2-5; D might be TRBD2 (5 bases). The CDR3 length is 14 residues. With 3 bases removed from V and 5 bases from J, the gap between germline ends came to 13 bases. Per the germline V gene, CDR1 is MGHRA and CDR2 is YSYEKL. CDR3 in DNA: TGCGCCAGCAGCCACCCCCCGAGGGAGGAGACCCAGTACTTC. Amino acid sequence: CASSHPPREETQYF.

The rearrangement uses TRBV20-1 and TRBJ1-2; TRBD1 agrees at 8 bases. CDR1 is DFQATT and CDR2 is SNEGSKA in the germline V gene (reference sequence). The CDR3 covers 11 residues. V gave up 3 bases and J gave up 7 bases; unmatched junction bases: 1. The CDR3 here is CSARGQVGYTF. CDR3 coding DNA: TGCAGTGCTAGGGGACAGGTTGGCTACACCTTC.